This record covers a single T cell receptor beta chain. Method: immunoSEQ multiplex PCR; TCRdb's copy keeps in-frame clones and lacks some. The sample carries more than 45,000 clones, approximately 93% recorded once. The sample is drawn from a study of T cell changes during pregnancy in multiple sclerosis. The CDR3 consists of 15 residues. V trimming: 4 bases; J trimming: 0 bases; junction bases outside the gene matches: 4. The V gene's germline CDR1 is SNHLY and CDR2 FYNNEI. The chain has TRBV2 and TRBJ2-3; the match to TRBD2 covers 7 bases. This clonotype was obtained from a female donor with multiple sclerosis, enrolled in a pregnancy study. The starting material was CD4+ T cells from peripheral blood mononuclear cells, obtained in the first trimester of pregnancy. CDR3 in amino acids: CASSGLAYSTDTQYF. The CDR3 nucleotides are TGTGCCAGCAGTGGACTAGCTTATAGCACAGATACGCAGTATTTT.